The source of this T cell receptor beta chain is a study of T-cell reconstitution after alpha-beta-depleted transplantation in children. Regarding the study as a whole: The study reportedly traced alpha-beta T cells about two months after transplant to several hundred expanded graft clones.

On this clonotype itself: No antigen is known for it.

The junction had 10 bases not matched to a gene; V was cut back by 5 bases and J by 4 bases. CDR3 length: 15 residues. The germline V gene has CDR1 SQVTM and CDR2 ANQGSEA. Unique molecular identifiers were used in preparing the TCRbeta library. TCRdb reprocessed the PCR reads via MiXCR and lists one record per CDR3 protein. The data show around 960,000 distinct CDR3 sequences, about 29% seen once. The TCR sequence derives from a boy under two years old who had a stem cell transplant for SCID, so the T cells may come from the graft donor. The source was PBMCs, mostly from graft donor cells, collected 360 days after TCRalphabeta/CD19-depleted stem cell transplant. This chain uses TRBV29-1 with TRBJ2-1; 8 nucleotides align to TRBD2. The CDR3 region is CSVNPSSGLYNEQFF. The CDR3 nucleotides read TGCAGCGTTAATCCGTCTAGCGGGTTATACAATGAGCAGTTCTTC.